The 18 T cell receptor beta chains presented below share a single source sample, sequenced in a study of CD8 T cells in Susac syndrome. RNA was extracted with the RNeasy kit, and a quantity of about 0.45 to 1 ug was reverse transcribed using random hexamers. TCRdb redid the calling of the immunoSEQ multiplex PCR reads with MiXCR, one entry per CDR3 protein. The sample includes a few hundred thousand distinct CDR3 sequences, under 95% seen only once; the top ten take over 0.065%. The sequenced sample consisted of CD4+ T cells from PBMCs. These receptors all come from a human donor with multiple sclerosis.

This clonotype showed up just once. The CDR3 loop is CASSFLVGTQHF. DNA of the CDR3: TGTGCCAGCAGCTTTCTAGTGGGGACACAGCATTTT. The rearrangement uses TRBV7-9 and TRBJ1-5; the D gene is possibly TRBD1 (6 bases). V was trimmed by 3 bases and J by 13 bases, leaving 13 bases between them. CDR3 length equals 12 residues. Germline CDR1 reads SEHNR; CDR2 reads FQNEAQ (reference sequence).

The V and J genes are TRBV19 and TRBJ2-1, with D hard to call. Germline loops: CDR1 LNHDA, CDR2 SQIVND (reference sequence). The CDR3 has 13 residues. V gave up 3 bases and J gave up 4 bases, with 7 bases separating them. CDR3 nucleotides: TGTGCCAGTAGTATGGTCGAATACAATGAGCAGTTCTTC. Its protein product is CASSMVEYNEQFF.

The chain has TRBV12-3 or TRBV12-4 and TRBJ1-2; TRBD1 matches 7 bases. The V and J ends lost 6 bases and 8 bases, in that order; junction bases with no gene match: 9. The CDR3 spans 13 residues. In nucleotides, the CDR3 is TGTGCCAGCAGCGAACTAGGGGGCGGGGGCTACACCTTC. This sequence encodes CASSELGGGGYTF.

This chain's CDR3 is CASSLMAGQLNTEAFF. For the CDR3, the DNA is TGTGCCAGCAGCTTAATGGCGGGACAGTTGAACACTGAAGCTTTCTTT. The rearrangement links TRBV7-3 to TRBJ1-1; 7 bases are shared with TRBD1. Germline V gene sequence: CDR1 SGHTA, CDR2 FQGTGA. The CDR3 totals 16 residues. V shed 1 base and J 0 bases; nucleotides not matched to a gene: 5.

This clonotype was observed a single time. The V and J genes are TRBV12-3 or TRBV12-4 and TRBJ1-2, with a possible D match to TRBD1 (5 bases). The CDR3 loop spans 16 amino acids. Deletions cut 6 bases from V and 6 bases from J, with 23 bases between. The CDR3, as DNA: TGTGCCAGCAGACCCCTTGTTGAGGGACCTCTGAATGGCTACACCTTC. Its translation is CASRPLVEGPLNGYTF.

V usage is TRBV10-3 and J usage is TRBJ2-5; 8 positions match TRBD1. The V gene's germline CDR1 is ENHRY and CDR2 SYGVKD. CDR3 size: 16 residues. The V gene end was trimmed by 0 bases and the J gene end by 1 base; junction bases not matched to a gene: 4. CDR3 in amino acids: CAISESGQGLQETQYF. In DNA, the CDR3 is TGTGCCATCAGTGAGTCTGGACAGGGCCTCCAAGAGACCCAGTACTTC.

The chain carries TRBV29-1 and TRBJ2-4, with 9 bases fitting TRBD1. Germline V gene sequence: CDR1 SQVTM, CDR2 ANQGSEA. The V and J ends lost 5 bases and 3 bases, in that order; junction bases with no gene match: 5. This CDR3 is built from 14 residues. The CDR3 DNA is TGCAGCGTTACAACAGGGGGCTTCAAAAACATTCAGTACTTC. Its translation is CSVTTGGFKNIQYF.

The table lists this clonotype with a few counts. V usage is TRBV2 and J usage is TRBJ1-2; D not certain. There are 12 residues in the CDR3. V gave up 8 bases and J gave up 2 bases, with 9 bases separating them. Per the germline V gene, CDR1 is SNHLY and CDR2 is FYNNEI. The CDR3 DNA sequence: TGTGCCAGCTCCGCCGGCAACTATGGCTACACCTTC. It is translated as CASSAGNYGYTF.

The V gene is TRBV29-1, the J gene TRBJ2-3; 7 bases line up with TRBD1. The CDR3 contains 13 residues. Germline V gives CDR1 SQVTM, CDR2 ANQGSEA. V lost 7 bases, J lost 0 bases, and 4 bases stayed unmatched. CDR3 protein: CSGQGSSTDTQYF. For the CDR3, the DNA is TGCAGCGGACAGGGTTCTAGCACAGATACGCAGTATTTT.

This rearrangement joins TRBV6-2 or TRBV6-3 to TRBJ2-7; TRBD2 matches 9 bases. Germline V lookup: CDR1 MNHEY, CDR2 SVGEGT. V dropped 8 bases and J dropped 3; count of bases not matched to a gene: 14. The CDR3 runs 16 residues. The CDR3 coding sequence is TGTGCCAGCCGCGGGGGGGAAGCCGGCAGCTTCTACGAGCAGTACTTC. It translates to CASRGGEAGSFYEQYF.

The chain has TRBV6-1 and TRBJ1-5, with D tentatively TRBD1 (5 bases). CDR1 MNHNS and CDR2 SASEGT come from the germline V gene. V lost 2 bases, J lost 1 base, and 18 bases lay in between. The length of the CDR3 is 18 residues. The CDR3 nucleotides read TGTGCCAGCAGTGAATCATTACGGCCAGGGTGGAGCAATCAGCCCCAGCATTTT. Protein sequence: CASSESLRPGWSNQPQHF.

This clonotype was detected once. The chain employs TRBV3-1 and TRBJ2-7; D possibly corresponds to TRBD2 (6 bases). From germline, CDR1 is LGHDT and CDR2 YNNKEL (reference sequence). Trimming cost V 3 bases and J 4 bases, with 16 bases left between them. The CDR3 sequence is 15 residues long. CDR3 in amino acids: CASSQGLSREYEQYF. Here the CDR3 DNA reads TGTGCCAGCAGCCAGGGACTTAGTCGGGAATACGAGCAGTACTTC.

The chain is built from TRBV5-4 and TRBJ2-7; 7 bases fit TRBD1. Trimming removed 4 bases from V and 6 bases from J; junction bases left unmatched: 10. The CDR3 is made up of 14 amino acids. Germline CDR1 is SGHNT and CDR2 is YYREEE (reference sequence). The CDR3 reads CASSPETGWSEQYF. Written as DNA, the CDR3 is TGTGCCAGCAGCCCTGAGACAGGGTGGTCCGAGCAGTACTTC.

This clonotype has a handful of counts. V gene TRBV5-6 combines with J gene TRBJ2-2; D gene unclear. The CDR3 loop spans 13 amino acids. The V end was cut by 0 bases, the J end by 6 bases, with 6 bases between. Looked up from germline, CDR1 is SGHDT and CDR2 is YYEEEE. The CDR3: CASSLGRAGELFF. The CDR3 DNA is TGTGCCAGCAGCTTGGGGCGAGCCGGGGAGCTGTTTTTT.

This sequence joins TRBV18 and TRBJ1-2, with a tentative D call TRBD1 (6 bases). V lost 4 bases to trimming and J lost 1 base, with 19 bases between them. The CDR3 spans 17 residues. Germline V gives CDR1 KGHSH, CDR2 LQKENI. The CDR3 loop reads CASSLLLPGQNNYGYTF. The CDR3 nucleotides are TGTGCCAGCTCACTACTACTCCCGGGACAAAATAACTATGGCTACACCTTC.

The CDR3 sequence: CASSEYGGPGTEAFF. Here the CDR3 DNA reads TGTGCCAGCAGTGAATACGGCGGCCCAGGGACTGAAGCTTTCTTT. The V call is TRBV25-1, the J call TRBJ1-1; the D gene is possibly TRBD1 (5 bases). This CDR3 spans 15 amino acids. Germline V gene lookup returns CDR1 MGHDK and CDR2 SYGVNS. V lost 0 bases and J 5 bases, leaving 13 bases between the germline ends.

The chain joins TRBV29-1 to TRBJ1-1; D is ambiguous. This CDR3 is 13 amino acids long. Between the trimmed V and J ends, which lost 6 bases and 0 bases, there was a span of 11 bases. Germline V gene lookup returns CDR1 SQVTM and CDR2 ANQGSEA. Here the CDR3 DNA reads TGCAGCGTCGCCAGCCGATTGAACACTGAAGCTTTCTTT. Encoded protein: CSVASRLNTEAFF.

This clonotype was counted a single time. This sequence joins TRBV20-1 and TRBJ2-5; D is unclear. Trimming took 1 base from V and 5 from J, leaving 14 bases between them. This CDR3 spans 14 amino acids. Per germline, CDR1 DFQATT and CDR2 SNEGSKA (reference sequence). The DNA of the CDR3 is TGCAGTGCTAGAGCTTACGATATTGGGGAGACCCAGTACTTC. It translates to CSARAYDIGETQYF.